Only a few counts were recorded for the clone carrying this T cell receptor (beta chain). TCRdb used MiXCR to reprocess the 5' RACE reads, holding one entry per CDR3 protein. Of about 66,000 distinct CDR3 sequences listed, 9.1% are singletons. CDR1 is DFQATT and CDR2 is SNEGSKA in the germline V gene (reference sequence). The CDR3 length is 14 residues. Trimming removed 1 base at V and 0 bases at J, with 9 bases between. These data belong to a study of early T cells in non-severe SARS-CoV-2 infection. Specimen: whole blood. The J gene is TRBJ1-1, the V gene TRBV20-1; unclear D gene. This receptor was identified in an adult who was a healthcare worker with PCR-confirmed SARS-CoV-2 infection or an uninfected control (not recorded which). DNA for the CDR3: TGCAGTGCTAGAGGGGATGGGGTGAACACTGAAGCTTTCTTT. As protein: CSARGDGVNTEAFF.